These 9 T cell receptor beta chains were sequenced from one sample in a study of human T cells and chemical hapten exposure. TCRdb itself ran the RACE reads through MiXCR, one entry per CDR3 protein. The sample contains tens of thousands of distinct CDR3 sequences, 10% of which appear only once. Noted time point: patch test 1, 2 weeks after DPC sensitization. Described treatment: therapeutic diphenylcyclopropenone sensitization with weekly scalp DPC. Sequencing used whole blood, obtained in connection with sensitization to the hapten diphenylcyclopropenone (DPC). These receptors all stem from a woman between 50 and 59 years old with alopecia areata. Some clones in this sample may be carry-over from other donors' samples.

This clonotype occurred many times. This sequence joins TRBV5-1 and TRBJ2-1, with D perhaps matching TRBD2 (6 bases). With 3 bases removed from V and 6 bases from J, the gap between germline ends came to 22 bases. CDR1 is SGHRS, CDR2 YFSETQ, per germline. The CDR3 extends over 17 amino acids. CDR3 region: CASSSLLTSEVGNEQFF. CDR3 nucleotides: TGCGCCAGCAGCTCCCTGTTGACTAGTGAGGTCGGCAATGAGCAGTTCTTC.

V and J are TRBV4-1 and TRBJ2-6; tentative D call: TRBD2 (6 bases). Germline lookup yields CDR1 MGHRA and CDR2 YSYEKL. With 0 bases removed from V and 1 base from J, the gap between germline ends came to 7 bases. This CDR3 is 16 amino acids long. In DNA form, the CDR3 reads TGCGCCAGCAGCCAAGATCGGGGGTCTGGGGCCAACGTCCTGACTTTC. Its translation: CASSQDRGSGANVLTF.

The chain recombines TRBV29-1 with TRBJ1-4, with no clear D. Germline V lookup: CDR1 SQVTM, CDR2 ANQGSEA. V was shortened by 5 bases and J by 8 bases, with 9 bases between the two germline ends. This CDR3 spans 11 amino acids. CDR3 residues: CSVFAREKLFF. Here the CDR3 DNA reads TGCAGCGTTTTCGCCAGGGAAAAACTGTTTTTT.

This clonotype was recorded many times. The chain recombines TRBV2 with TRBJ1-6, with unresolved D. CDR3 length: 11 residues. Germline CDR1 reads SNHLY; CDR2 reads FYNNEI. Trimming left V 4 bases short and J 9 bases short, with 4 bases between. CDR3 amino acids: CASSVVSPLHF. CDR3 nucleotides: TGTGCCAGCAGTGTAGTTTCACCCCTCCACTTT.

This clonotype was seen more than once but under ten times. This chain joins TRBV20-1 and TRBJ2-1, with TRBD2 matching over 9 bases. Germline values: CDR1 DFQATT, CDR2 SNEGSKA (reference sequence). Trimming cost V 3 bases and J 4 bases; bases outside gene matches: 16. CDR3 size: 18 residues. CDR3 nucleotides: TGCAGTGCTAGGGCTCCGGCTGGGCTAGCGGGATTGTACAATGAGCAGTTCTTC. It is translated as CSARAPAGLAGLYNEQFF.

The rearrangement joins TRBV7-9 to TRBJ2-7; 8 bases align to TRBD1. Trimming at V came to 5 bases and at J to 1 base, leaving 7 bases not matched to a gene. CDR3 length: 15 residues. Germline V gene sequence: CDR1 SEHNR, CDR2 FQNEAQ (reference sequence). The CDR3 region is CASSTGDRFSYEQYF. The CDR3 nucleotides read TGTGCCAGCAGCACCGGGGACAGGTTTTCCTACGAGCAGTACTTC.

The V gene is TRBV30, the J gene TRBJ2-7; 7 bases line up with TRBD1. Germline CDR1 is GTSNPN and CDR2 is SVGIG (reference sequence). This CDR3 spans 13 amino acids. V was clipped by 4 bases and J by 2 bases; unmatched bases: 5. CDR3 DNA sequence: TGTGCCTGGAATCGCGACAGGGCCTACGAGCAGTACTTC. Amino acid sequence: CAWNRDRAYEQYF.

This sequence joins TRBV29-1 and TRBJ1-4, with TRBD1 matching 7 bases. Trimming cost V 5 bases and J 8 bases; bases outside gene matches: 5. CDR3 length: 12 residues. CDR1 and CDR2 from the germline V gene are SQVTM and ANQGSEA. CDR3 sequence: CSVLTGPEKLFF. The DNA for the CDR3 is TGCAGCGTTCTGACAGGGCCGGAAAAACTGTTTTTT.

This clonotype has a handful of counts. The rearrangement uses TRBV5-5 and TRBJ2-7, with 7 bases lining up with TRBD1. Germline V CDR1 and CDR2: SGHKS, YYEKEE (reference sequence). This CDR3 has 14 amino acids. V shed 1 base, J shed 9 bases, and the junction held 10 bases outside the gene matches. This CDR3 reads CASSLRDRAPGQYF. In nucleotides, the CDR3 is TGTGCCAGCAGCTTGAGAGACAGGGCTCCCGGGCAGTACTTC.